What follows are 27 T cell receptor beta chains derived from one specimen sequenced in a study of human T cells and chemical hapten exposure. The time point: patch test 1, 2 weeks after DPC sensitization. Treatment: therapeutic diphenylcyclopropenone sensitization with weekly scalp DPC. In TCRdb, the RACE reads were re-called with MiXCR into one record per CDR3 protein. Of roughly 74,000 distinct CDR3 sequences listed, 25% to 40% are singletons. The sequenced sample was whole blood, obtained in connection with sensitization to the hapten diphenylcyclopropenone (DPC). Receptor source: a middle-aged man with alopecia areata. Some clones in this sample may be carry-over from other donors' samples.

This clonotype was seen a few times. The chain carries TRBV5-4 and TRBJ1-1, with D perhaps matching TRBD1 (5 bases). Trimming left V 4 bases short and J 4 bases short, with 17 bases between. This CDR3 is built from 15 residues. Germline V CDR1 and CDR2: SGHNT, YYREEE (reference sequence). This CDR3 reads CASSARGRVGTEAFF. The CDR3 DNA is TGTGCCAGCAGCGCCCGGGGACGAGTAGGCACTGAAGCTTTCTTT.

A few counts support this clonotype. V and J are TRBV10-3 and TRBJ2-7; 7 bases align to TRBD2. From germline, CDR1 is ENHRY and CDR2 SYGVKD. The CDR3 has 13 residues. The V segment lost 0 bases and the J segment 7 bases; nucleotides outside the gene matches: 3. CDR3 nucleotide sequence: TGTGCCATCAGTGAGTCACTAGCGCAGGAGCAGTACTTC. Residues: CAISESLAQEQYF.

The genes are TRBV27 and TRBJ1-5; no clear D. Germline values: CDR1 MNHEY, CDR2 SMNVEV (reference sequence). This CDR3 is 16 amino acids long. V was shortened by 8 bases and J by 0 bases, with 17 bases between the two germline ends. Written as DNA, the CDR3 is TGTGCCAGCGGACCCCTCGCAGGAGTTAGCAATCAGCCCCAGCATTTT. Protein product: CASGPLAGVSNQPQHF.

This clonotype has just a few counts. The rearrangement joins TRBV18 to TRBJ2-1; D is undetermined. V was clipped by 3 bases and J by 6 bases, with 9 bases between them. The CDR3 runs to 13 residues. The germline CDR1 and CDR2 sequences are KGHSH and LQKENI. As DNA, the CDR3 is TGTGCCAGCTCACCTGGGGTGGGCAATGAGCAGTTCTTC. It codes for CASSPGVGNEQFF. Full variable domain (outside the CDR3, taken from reference TRBV18 and TRBJ2-1): NAGVMQNPRHLVRRRGQEARLRCSPMKGHSHVYWYRQLPEEGLKFMVYLQKENIIDESGMPKERFSAEFPKEGPSILRIQQVVRGDSAAYFCASSPGVGNEQFFGPGTRLTVL.

This clonotype showed up just a few times. The chain carries TRBV12-3 or TRBV12-4 and TRBJ1-5; D remains ambiguous. The CDR3 is 13 amino acids. The V end lost 5 bases, the J end lost 7 bases, and 12 bases lay between the germline ends. CDR3 coding DNA: TGTGCCAGCAGTGTTAAAGAGGCGCAGCCCCAGCATTTT. Protein: CASSVKEAQPQHF.

This clonotype occurred once. This chain links TRBV20-1 with TRBJ2-7; 8 bases match TRBD2. J lost 5 bases, V lost 1 base, and 7 bases had no gene match. CDR3 length: 14 amino acids. Germline V gives CDR1 DFQATT, CDR2 SNEGSKA (reference sequence). The CDR3 loop reads CSARASGSFHEQYF. DNA of the CDR3: TGCAGTGCTAGAGCCAGCGGGAGTTTCCACGAGCAGTACTTC.

This clonotype was picked up a small number of times. This chain uses TRBV13 with TRBJ2-1; TRBD2 matches at 13 bases. The V gene's germline CDR1 is PRHDT and CDR2 FYEKMQ (reference sequence). The CDR3 loop spans 18 amino acids. V was pared by 4 bases and J by 8 bases, with 14 bases of the junction left unmatched. Here the CDR3 DNA reads TGTGCCAGCAGCTCTAGAGCCGGACTAGCGGGAGATTACCATGAGCAGTTCTTC. Protein product: CASSSRAGLAGDYHEQFF.

The V call is TRBV7-2, the J call TRBJ1-4, with D unresolved. The CDR3 is 14 residues long. V gave up 1 base and J gave up 4 bases, with 7 bases separating them. The V gene's germline CDR1 is SGHTA and CDR2 FQGNSA. In DNA, the CDR3 is TGTGCCAGCAGCTTAGACGGGCTTAATGAAAAACTGTTTTTT. This codes for CASSLDGLNEKLFF.

This chain joins TRBV11-2 and TRBJ2-3; D not resolved. The V gene lost 5 bases and the J gene lost 5 bases, with 11 bases spanning the gap. The CDR3 is made up of 13 amino acids. Germline V gene data show CDR1 as SGHAT and CDR2 as FQNNGV. The CDR3 loop reads CASSHDPGDTQYF. The CDR3 DNA reads as TGTGCCAGCAGCCACGACCCAGGAGATACGCAGTATTTT.

The chain employs TRBV7-2 and TRBJ1-1; 12 bases map to TRBD1. The germline CDR1 and CDR2 sequences are SGHTA and FQGNSA. CDR3 size: 18 residues. V lost 4 bases and J lost 7; bases outside the gene matches: 16. CDR3 nucleotides: TGTGCCAGCAGCTCACCTCTTTGGGACAGGGGGCCATTCAGTGAAGCTTTCTTT. Protein product: CASSSPLWDRGPFSEAFF. Complete variable domain (other parts from reference TRBV7-2 and TRBJ1-1): GAGVSQSPSNKVTEKGKDVELRCDPISGHTALYWYRQSLGQGLEFLIYFQGNSAPDKSGLPSDRFSAERTGGSVSTLTIQRTQQEDSAVYLCASSSPLWDRGPFSEAFFGQGTRLTVV.

The chain carries TRBV15 and TRBJ1-4; 9 bases fit TRBD1. The V and J ends lost 6 bases and 8 bases, in that order; junction bases with no gene match: 10. Germline loops: CDR1 LNHNV, CDR2 YYDKDF (reference sequence). CDR3 size: 15 residues. The CDR3 coding sequence is TGTGCCACCAGGGGCCGGGGACAGGGAGAGGAAAAACTGTTTTTT. Translated: CATRGRGQGEEKLFF.

In its sample, this clonotype was seen a few times. The rearrangement joins TRBV30 to TRBJ2-3; 10 bases are a match to TRBD2. The J segment lost 1 base and the V segment lost 5 bases, leaving 6 bases of the junction unmatched. The V gene's germline CDR1 is GTSNPN and CDR2 SVGIG (reference sequence). CDR3 length: 15 residues. CDR3 nucleotide sequence: TGTGCCTGGGAAACCGGGACTAGCGGCACAGATACGCAGTATTTT. Translating gives CAWETGTSGTDTQYF.

Only a few counts were recorded for this clonotype. This sequence joins TRBV20-1 and TRBJ2-7; possible D gene TRBD1, 6 bases. Germline V CDR1 and CDR2: DFQATT, SNEGSKA (reference sequence). This CDR3 is built from 12 residues. The germline V and J ends were trimmed by 6 bases and 5 bases, with 14 bases remaining between them. CDR3 sequence (DNA): TGCAGTGCCTTACCCTCAGGGGACGAGCAGTACTTC. It codes for CSALPSGDEQYF.

This chain connects TRBV28 to TRBJ1-2, with TRBD1 matching 8 bases. Germline V gene sequence: CDR1 MDHEN, CDR2 SYDVKM. The trim removed 5 bases at V and 7 bases at J, leaving 6 bases unmatched. This CDR3 comprises 13 residues. CDR3 nucleotide sequence: TGTGCCAGCAGTGGGGACAGGTTCTCTGGCTACACCTTC. Encoded protein: CASSGDRFSGYTF.

This clonotype was detected a few times. The CDR3 coding sequence is TGTGCCAGCAGAATCCGACAAGAGGGAACTGAAGCTTTCTTT. This codes for CASRIRQEGTEAFF. The genes are TRBV6-6 and TRBJ1-1, with D uncertain. From germline, CDR1 is MNHNY and CDR2 SVGAGI (reference sequence). CDR3 length: 14 residues. Trimming pared 6 bases from V and 5 bases from J, leaving 16 bases between.

In its sample, this clonotype was seen a few times. The chain links TRBV7-2 to TRBJ2-7; D is tentatively TRBD1 or TRBD2 (5 bases each). The CDR3 covers 16 residues. In germline, CDR1 is SGHTA, CDR2 FQGNSA. Trimming stripped 4 bases from V and 1 base from J, with 17 bases between. Here the CDR3 DNA reads TGTGCCAGCAGCTCGAGGGGCGGGCAAGGATCCTACGAGCAGTACTTC. It codes for CASSSRGGQGSYEQYF.

This chain uses TRBV24-1 with TRBJ2-1; D gene ambiguous. Germline CDR1 and CDR2: KGHDR and SFDVKD. This CDR3 has 14 residues. Trimming removed 4 bases at V and 3 bases at J, with 9 bases between. The CDR3 DNA is TGTGCCACCAGTGACTCGCCCTACTACAATGAGCAGTTCTTC. Residues: CATSDSPYYNEQFF.

This chain joins TRBV18 and TRBJ1-2, with 11 bases identical to TRBD1. Per the germline V gene, CDR1 is KGHSH and CDR2 is LQKENI. The ends lost 3 bases at V and 6 bases at J; junction bases unmatched: 12. The CDR3 has 17 amino acids. CDR3 nucleotide sequence: TGTGCCAGCTCACCGGACAGGGGGCGCGTGGGTTCTAATGGCTACACCTTC. Protein sequence: CASSPDRGRVGSNGYTF.

The chain links TRBV7-2 to TRBJ2-3, with 11 bases that match TRBD2. This CDR3 is built from 17 residues. Germline V CDR1 and CDR2: SGHTA, FQGNSA. V shed 2 bases, J shed 4 bases, and the junction held 8 bases outside the gene matches. The CDR3 bases are TGTGCCAGCAGCTTATCGATAGCGGGAGGGCCGGCAGATACGCAGTATTTT. This translates into CASSLSIAGGPADTQYF.

The chain has TRBV28 and TRBJ2-5; the D is unclear. Germline CDR1 MDHEN, CDR2 SYDVKM. Trimming cost V 6 bases and J 5 bases, with 13 bases left between them. This CDR3 contains 13 residues. CDR3 protein: CASRTRQRETQYF. CDR3 bases: TGTGCCAGCAGAACCCGGCAACGGGAGACCCAGTACTTC.

The genes are TRBV20-1 and TRBJ2-4; perhaps TRBD2 as D (6 bases). CDR1 is DFQATT and CDR2 is SNEGSKA in the germline V gene (reference sequence). The CDR3 has 15 amino acids. Trimming took 0 bases from V and 0 from J, leaving 9 bases between them. The CDR3 spells CSAREGGLAKNIQYF. The CDR3 DNA reads as TGCAGTGCTAGAGAGGGGGGACTAGCCAAAAACATTCAGTACTTC.

The gene calls are TRBV12-3 or TRBV12-4 and TRBJ2-4, with 9 nucleotides matching TRBD1. J lost 1 base, V lost 7 bases, and 5 bases had no gene match. The CDR3 covers 15 residues. The CDR3 is CASTTGGAAKNIQYF. The CDR3 region has the DNA TGTGCCAGCACCACAGGGGGCGCCGCCAAAAACATTCAGTACTTC.

The V call is TRBV20-1, the J call TRBJ1-4; no clear D gene. The germline gives CDR1 DFQATT, CDR2 SNEGSKA (reference sequence). V was clipped by 5 bases and J by 4 bases, with 11 bases between them. The CDR3 has 13 residues. This CDR3 reads CSALLPNNEKLFF. The DNA for the CDR3 is TGCAGTGCTCTCCTTCCTAATAATGAAAAACTGTTTTTT.

V usage is TRBV7-9 and J usage is TRBJ1-1, with 9 bases fitting TRBD1. The V gene end was trimmed by 1 base and the J gene end by 5 bases; junction bases not matched to a gene: 2. CDR1 is SEHNR, CDR2 FQNEAQ, per germline (reference sequence). The CDR3 is 14 residues long. The CDR3 sequence: CASSLGGTGTEAFF. CDR3 nucleotide sequence: TGTGCCAGCAGCTTAGGCGGGACAGGGACTGAAGCTTTCTTT.

The rearrangement uses TRBV2 and TRBJ1-1, with D hard to call. V was shortened by 3 bases and J by 1 base, with 6 bases between the two germline ends. Germline V gene lookup returns CDR1 SNHLY and CDR2 FYNNEI. This CDR3 region has 13 residues. The CDR3 loop reads CASSEWGNTEAFF. The CDR3 bases are TGTGCCAGCAGTGAGTGGGGGAACACTGAAGCTTTCTTT. Based on the CDR3 plus reference TRBV2 and TRBJ1-1, the full variable domain is EPEVTQTPSHQVTQMGQEVILRCVPISNHLYFYWYRQILGQKVEFLVSFYNNEISEKSEIFDDQFSVERPDGSNFTLKIRSTKLEDSAMYFCASSEWGNTEAFFGQGTRLTVV.

The chain carries TRBV5-6 and TRBJ2-7; 7 nucleotides match TRBD2. This CDR3 is built from 13 residues. The germline V gene has CDR1 SGHDT and CDR2 YYEEEE. Germline trimming cut 4 bases from V and 6 bases from J; bases unmatched to any gene: 7. In DNA, the CDR3 is TGTGCCAGCAGCGAAAGACTAGCCGTCGAGCAGTACTTC. Its protein product is CASSERLAVEQYF.

This clonotype occurred a few times. V gene TRBV18 combines with J gene TRBJ1-1, with unresolved D. This CDR3 comprises 14 residues. CDR1 is KGHSH and CDR2 is LQKENI in the germline V gene. V was clipped by 3 bases and J by 4 bases, with 12 bases between them. The CDR3 DNA sequence: TGTGCCAGCTCACCTTTAAATGATGGCACTGAAGCTTTCTTT. It yields the protein CASSPLNDGTEAFF.